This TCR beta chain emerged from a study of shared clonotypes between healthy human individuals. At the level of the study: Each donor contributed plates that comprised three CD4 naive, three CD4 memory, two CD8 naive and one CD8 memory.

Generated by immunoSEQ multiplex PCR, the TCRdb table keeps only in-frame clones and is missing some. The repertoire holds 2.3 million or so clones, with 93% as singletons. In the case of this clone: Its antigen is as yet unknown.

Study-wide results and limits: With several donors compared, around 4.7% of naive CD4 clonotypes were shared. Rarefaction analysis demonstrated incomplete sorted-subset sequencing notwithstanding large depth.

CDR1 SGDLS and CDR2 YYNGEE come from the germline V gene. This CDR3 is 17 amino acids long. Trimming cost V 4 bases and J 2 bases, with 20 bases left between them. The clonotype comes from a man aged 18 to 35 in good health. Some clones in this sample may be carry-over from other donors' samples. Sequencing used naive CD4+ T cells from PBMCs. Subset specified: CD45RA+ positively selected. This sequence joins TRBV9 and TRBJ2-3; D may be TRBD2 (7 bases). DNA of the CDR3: TGTGCCAGCAGCCCTCCAAGTGGGGGGGGCTTCACAGATACGCAGTATTTT. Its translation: CASSPPSGGGFTDTQYF.